Each of the 17 T cell receptor beta chains below was sequenced from the same sample in a study of a mutant IDH1 vaccine in newly diagnosed glioma. Generated by immunoSEQ multiplex PCR, the TCRdb table keeps only in-frame clones and is missing some. The sample carries about 67,000 clones, 89% recorded once. These TCRs' antigens remain unknown. Time point defined: week 11, during vaccination. Topical imiquimod was applied with each vaccine dose, which held 300 ug of mutant IDH1 20-mer peptide. The sequenced sample was PBMCs, obtained from a glioma patient whose treatment included an IDH1 peptide vaccine. The receptors were sampled from a man aged 40-49 years with glioma.

V and J are TRBV18 and TRBJ1-5; tentative D call: TRBD1 (5 bases). The V gene's germline CDR1 is KGHSH and CDR2 LQKENI. This CDR3 is 16 amino acids long. Trimming removed 3 bases from V and 3 bases from J, with 15 bases in between. The CDR3 DNA sequence: TGTGCCAGCTCACCTCCGGGGGTACGGGTCAATCAGCCCCAGCATTTT. Translated: CASSPPGVRVNQPQHF.

This chain uses TRBV7-2 with TRBJ2-5; D remains unclear. Per germline, CDR1 SGHTA and CDR2 FQGNSA. Trimming cost V 1 base and J 0 bases, with 6 bases left between them. The length of the CDR3 is 14 residues. The CDR3 nucleotides read TGTGCCAGCAGCTTAGACCGGTACCAAGAGACCCAGTACTTC. The encoded protein is CASSLDRYQETQYF.

The V and J genes are TRBV28 and TRBJ2-1, with a possible D match to TRBD1 (5 bases). CDR1 and CDR2 from the germline V gene are MDHEN and SYDVKM. The CDR3 runs to 16 residues. V lost 3 bases and J lost 0, with 12 bases in between. The CDR3: CASSFPRTLSYNEQFF. The CDR3 DNA sequence: TGTGCCAGCAGTTTTCCTAGGACACTCTCCTACAATGAGCAGTTCTTC.

The rearrangement links TRBV5-6 to TRBJ2-6; 7 positions agree with TRBD1. Per germline, CDR1 SGHDT and CDR2 YYEEEE. With V trimmed by 4 bases and J by 0 bases, 4 bases remained unmatched. The CDR3 spans 16 residues. The CDR3 DNA follows: TGTGCCAGCAGCCTAGGGACAGCCTCTGGGGCCAACGTCCTGACTTTC. It codes for CASSLGTASGANVLTF.

This clone came up a few times. The chain uses TRBV10-1 and TRBJ2-1; tentatively, D is TRBD1 or TRBD2 (5 bases each). Trimming shortened V by 6 bases and J by 1 base, and 19 bases separated the two germline ends. Germline lookup yields CDR1 WNHNN and CDR2 SYGVQD (reference sequence). The CDR3 extends over 17 amino acids. CDR3 in DNA: TGCGCCAGCAGCCCCGAGGGGTATCACAAATCCTACAATGAGCAGTTCTTC. Amino acids: CASSPEGYHKSYNEQFF.

V usage is TRBV15 and J usage is TRBJ2-7; TRBD2 is a possible D gene (6 bases). Trimming removed 5 bases from V and 1 base from J, with 12 bases in between. This CDR3 contains 14 residues. The germline V gene encodes CDR1 LNHNV and CDR2 YYDKDF (reference sequence). This chain's CDR3 is CATSAQTSSYEQYV. The CDR3 DNA follows: TGTGCCACCAGCGCCCAGACTAGTTCCTACGAGCAGTACGTC.

This chain connects TRBV5-6 to TRBJ1-1; no definite D call. Germline V gene lookup returns CDR1 SGHDT and CDR2 YYEEEE. The CDR3 runs 13 residues. V was trimmed by 0 bases and J by 1 base, leaving 4 bases between them. CDR3: CASSLGGNTEAFF. The CDR3 DNA follows: TGTGCCAGCAGCTTGGGCGGGAACACTGAAGCTTTCTTT. The full variable domain, in which reference TRBV5-6 and TRBJ1-1 provide the parts outside the CDR3, is DAGVTQSPTHLIKTRGQQVTLRCSPKSGHDTVSWYQQALGQGPQFIFQYYEEEERQRGNFPDRFSGHQFPNYSSELNVNALLLGDSALYLCASSLGGNTEAFFGQGTRLTVV.

V is TRBV4-1 and J is TRBJ1-5; D is perhaps TRBD1 (6 bases). Trimming pared 1 base from V and 0 bases from J, leaving 7 bases between. The CDR3 is 15 amino acids. Per the germline V gene, CDR1 is MGHRA and CDR2 is YSYEKL. As DNA, the CDR3 is TGCGCCAGCAGCCAAGGGACAGTTAGCAATCAGCCCCAGCATTTT. Protein product: CASSQGTVSNQPQHF.

V gene TRBV5-1 combines with J gene TRBJ2-5; 9 positions match TRBD1. Unmatched junction bases numbered 12, after V lost 3 bases and J lost 3 bases. The CDR3 is made up of 17 amino acids. Germline V gene data show CDR1 as SGHRS and CDR2 as YFSETQ. The CDR3 DNA reads as TGCGCCAGCAGCTCCGGGGTAGGGGGACAGGGTGAAGAGACCCAGTACTTC. Protein sequence: CASSSGVGGQGEETQYF.

The chain couples TRBV30 to TRBJ2-2, with unresolved D. Trimming pared 4 bases from V and 3 bases from J, leaving 12 bases between. The germline CDR1 and CDR2 sequences are GTSNPN and SVGIG (reference sequence). This CDR3 has 14 residues. In DNA, the CDR3 is TGTGCCTGGACCGGCCCTAAGTACACCGGGGAGCTGTTTTTT. Its protein is CAWTGPKYTGELFF.

This clone was counted a single time. J is TRBJ2-1 and V is TRBV4-3; 12 nucleotides line up with TRBD2. V dropped 0 bases and J dropped 5; count of bases not matched to a gene: 5. Germline-derived CDR1 and CDR2 are LGHNA and YSLEER. This CDR3 is built from 17 residues. This chain's CDR3 is CASSQDLASGRDNEQFF. In DNA, the CDR3 is TGCGCCAGCAGCCAAGATTTGGCTAGCGGGAGGGACAATGAGCAGTTCTTC.

The gene calls are TRBV19 and TRBJ1-4, with 10 bases aligning to TRBD1. CDR1 LNHDA and CDR2 SQIVND come from the germline V gene (reference sequence). Losses at the gene ends were 4 bases for V and 8 bases for J; bases not matched to a gene: 7. The CDR3 is 15 residues long. In DNA, the CDR3 is TGTGCCAGTAGTACCGGGACAGGGGAGGGAGAAAAACTGTTTTTT. Encoded protein: CASSTGTGEGEKLFF.

This chain uses TRBV18 with TRBJ2-7; unclear D gene. The length of the CDR3 is 12 residues. Trimming stripped 1 base from V and 3 bases from J, with 4 bases between. Looked up from germline, CDR1 is KGHSH and CDR2 is LQKENI. CDR3 coding DNA: TGTGCCAGCTCACCACAGAGCTACGAGCAGTACTTC. This encodes CASSPQSYEQYF.

The rearrangement uses TRBV19 and TRBJ2-3, with no clear D. V shed 1 base and J shed 0 bases, with 14 bases lying between them. Per germline, CDR1 LNHDA and CDR2 SQIVND (reference sequence). The CDR3 has 17 amino acids. The CDR3 DNA follows: TGTGCCAGTAGTATAGGCGCACCTACTTCTAGCACAGATACGCAGTATTTT. Amino acids: CASSIGAPTSSTDTQYF.

This chain connects TRBV20-1 to TRBJ1-4; the D gene is possibly TRBD1 (5 bases). The CDR3 has 11 amino acids. V shed 3 bases and J shed 13 bases, with 12 bases lying between them. Germline CDR1 is DFQATT and CDR2 is SNEGSKA (reference sequence). The CDR3 region is CSASERGGLFF. CDR3 bases: TGCAGTGCTAGCGAGAGGGGAGGACTGTTTTTT.

This chain connects TRBV18 to TRBJ2-1; 7 bases match TRBD2. The V segment lost 7 bases and the J segment 1 base; nucleotides outside the gene matches: 7. Germline V gives CDR1 KGHSH, CDR2 LQKENI. The CDR3 is 15 residues long. The CDR3 region is CASFQSAGSYNEQFF. The CDR3 DNA sequence: TGTGCCAGCTTTCAGTCAGCGGGGTCCTACAATGAGCAGTTCTTC.

V gene TRBV19 combines with J gene TRBJ2-3, with TRBD1 matching over 8 bases. Per germline, CDR1 LNHDA and CDR2 SQIVND (reference sequence). This CDR3 comprises 15 residues. V shed 7 bases, J shed 5 bases, and the junction held 11 bases outside the gene matches. The CDR3 coding sequence is TGTGCCAGTAAAAACGGGCAGGGGGCTGTAGATACGCAGTATTTT. Translation gives CASKNGQGAVDTQYF.